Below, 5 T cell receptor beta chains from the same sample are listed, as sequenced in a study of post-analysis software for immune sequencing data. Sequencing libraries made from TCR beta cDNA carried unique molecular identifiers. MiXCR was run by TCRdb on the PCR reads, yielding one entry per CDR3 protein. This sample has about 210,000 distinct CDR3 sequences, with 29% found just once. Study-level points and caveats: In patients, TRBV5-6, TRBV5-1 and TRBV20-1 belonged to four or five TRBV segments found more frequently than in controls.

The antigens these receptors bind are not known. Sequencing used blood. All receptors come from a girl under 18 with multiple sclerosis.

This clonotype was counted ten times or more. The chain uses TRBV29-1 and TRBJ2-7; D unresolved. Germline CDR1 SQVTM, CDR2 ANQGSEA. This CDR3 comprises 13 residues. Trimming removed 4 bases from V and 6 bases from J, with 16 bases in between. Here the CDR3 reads CSVVQDGPSEQYF. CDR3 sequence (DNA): TGCAGCGTTGTCCAAGACGGCCCCTCCGAGCAGTACTTC.

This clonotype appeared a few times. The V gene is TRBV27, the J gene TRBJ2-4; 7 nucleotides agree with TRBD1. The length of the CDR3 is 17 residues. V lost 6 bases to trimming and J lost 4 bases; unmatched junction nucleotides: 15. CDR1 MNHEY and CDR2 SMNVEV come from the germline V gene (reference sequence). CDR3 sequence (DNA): TGTGCCAGCAGCCCCTTTTTGTCCGGGACAGCGAAAAACATTCAGTACTTC. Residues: CASSPFLSGTAKNIQYF.

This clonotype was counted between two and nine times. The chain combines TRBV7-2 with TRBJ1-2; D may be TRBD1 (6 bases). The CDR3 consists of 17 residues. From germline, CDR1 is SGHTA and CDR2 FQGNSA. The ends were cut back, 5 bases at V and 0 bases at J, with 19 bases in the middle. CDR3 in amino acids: CASSPQGHRNTNYGYTF. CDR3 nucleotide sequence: TGTGCCAGCAGCCCCCAGGGACACCGGAACACTAACTATGGCTACACCTTC.

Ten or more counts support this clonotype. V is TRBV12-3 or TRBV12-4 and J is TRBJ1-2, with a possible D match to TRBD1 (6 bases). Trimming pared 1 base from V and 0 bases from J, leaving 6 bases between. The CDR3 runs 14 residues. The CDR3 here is CASSLDRANYGYTF. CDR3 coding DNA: TGTGCCAGCAGTTTAGACAGGGCTAACTATGGCTACACCTTC.

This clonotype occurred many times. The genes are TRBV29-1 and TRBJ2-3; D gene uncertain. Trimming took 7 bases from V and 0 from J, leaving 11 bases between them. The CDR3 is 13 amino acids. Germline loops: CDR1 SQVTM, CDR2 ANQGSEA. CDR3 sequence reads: CSAKRASTDTQYF. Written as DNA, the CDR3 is TGCAGCGCCAAACGTGCTAGCACAGATACGCAGTATTTT.